These 29 T cell receptor beta chains were sequenced from one sample in a study of T cells in Graves' hyperthyroidism and ophthalmopathy. RNA transcripts served as the template for amplifying TCR beta CDR3 regions. TCR CDR3 underwent first-round RT-PCR with the HTBI primer set. TCRdb reanalysed the multiplex PCR reads using MiXCR and keeps one entry per CDR3 protein. This sample has about half a million distinct CDR3 sequences, with about 20% found just once. Sequenced input: blood. These receptors came from a man aged 18 to 35 with Graves' hyperthyroidism.

This clonotype showed up many times. The chain employs TRBV2 and TRBJ1-2; 8 bases match TRBD1. The CDR3 runs 15 residues. Germline-derived CDR1 and CDR2 are SNHLY and FYNNEI. V shed 2 bases, J shed 4 bases, and the junction held 6 bases outside the gene matches. The DNA of the CDR3 is TGTGCCAGCAGTGAAATCGGACAGGGCGGCTATGGCTACACCTTC. Its protein product is CASSEIGQGGYGYTF.

The V call is TRBV11-2, the J call TRBJ1-1; TRBD1 is a possible D gene (5 bases). The CDR3 loop spans 16 amino acids. Per the germline V gene, CDR1 is SGHAT and CDR2 is FQNNGV. Trimming shortened V by 1 base and J by 1 base, and 13 bases separated the two germline ends. The chain's CDR3 is CASSLVLGRGNTEAFF. CDR3 DNA: TGTGCCAGCAGCTTAGTCCTTGGTAGGGGGAACACTGAAGCTTTCTTT.

In its sample, this clonotype was seen many times. The chain joins TRBV20-1 to TRBJ1-5; 7 bases match TRBD1. V was pared by 3 bases and J by 5 bases, with 7 bases of the junction left unmatched. CDR3 length: 14 amino acids. CDR1 and CDR2 from the germline V gene are DFQATT and SNEGSKA (reference sequence). DNA for the CDR3: TGCAGTGCTAGTTGGACAGGAGGGGATCAGCCCCAGCATTTT. Protein: CSASWTGGDQPQHF.

This clonotype was counted many times. The chain combines TRBV27 with TRBJ1-3; tentatively, D is TRBD1 (5 bases). CDR1 and CDR2 (germline): MNHEY, SMNVEV (reference sequence). The CDR3 is made up of 15 amino acids. Trimming removed 2 bases from V and 0 bases from J, with 8 bases in between. The CDR3 loop reads CASSLLGGSGNTIYF. CDR3 bases: TGTGCCAGCAGTTTACTGGGGGGCTCTGGAAACACCATATATTTT.

This clonotype was counted at least ten times. The chain uses TRBV11-1 and TRBJ1-1; 7 bases are a match to TRBD1. CDR1 is SGHAT, CDR2 FQDESV, per germline (reference sequence). V trimming: 6 bases; J trimming: 0 bases; junction bases outside the gene matches: 19. The CDR3 is 19 amino acids. CDR3 sequence reads: CASSSGTDPRGSMNTEAFF. CDR3 in DNA: TGTGCCAGCAGTTCCGGGACAGACCCTAGAGGATCCATGAACACTGAAGCTTTCTTT.

This chain connects TRBV6-1 to TRBJ2-7; 10 bases are a match to TRBD1. The CDR3 consists of 14 residues. Germline V gives CDR1 MNHNS, CDR2 SASEGT. V was clipped by 6 bases and J by 2 bases; unmatched bases: 4. The CDR3: CASRTGQGTYEQYF. The CDR3 DNA sequence: TGTGCCAGCAGGACGGGACAGGGGACCTACGAGCAGTACTTC.

This clonotype has just a few counts. V gene TRBV12-3 or TRBV12-4 combines with J gene TRBJ2-7, with 8 bases identical to TRBD2. The CDR3 runs to 15 residues. The trim removed 6 bases at V and 5 bases at J, leaving 12 bases unmatched. CDR3 coding DNA: TGTGCCAGCAGCAAAACGGGGGGGCAAAAACACGAGCAGTACTTC. This codes for CASSKTGGQKHEQYF.

This clonotype was seen many times. This chain joins TRBV6-1 and TRBJ1-5; 7 bases match TRBD1. Germline V gives CDR1 MNHNS, CDR2 SASEGT. With V trimmed by 6 bases and J by 11 bases, 13 bases remained unmatched. The CDR3 length is 14 residues. CDR3 nucleotides: TGTGCCAGCAGCGCGGGACAGTGGAATTTGGCCCAGCATTTT. It specifies CASSAGQWNLAQHF.

There are many counts of this clonotype. This chain joins TRBV6-2 or TRBV6-3 and TRBJ1-2; 11 bases agree with TRBD1. CDR1 MNHEY and CDR2 SVGEGT come from the germline V gene. Trimming removed 3 bases from V and 1 base from J; junction bases left unmatched: 10. This CDR3 has 18 amino acids. The CDR3 sequence is CASSYLTGTGGGNYGYTF. The CDR3 DNA sequence: TGTGCCAGCAGTTATTTAACCGGGACAGGGGGGGGTAACTATGGCTACACCTTC.

Note on this clonotype: An end of the junction does not agree with germline; a read error may underlie this. The rearrangement links TRBV10-3 to TRBJ1-5; D is unclear. This CDR3 region has 12 residues. Germline V gene lookup returns CDR1 ENHRY and CDR2 SYGVKD. The CDR3, as DNA: TGTGCCATCGGGGTTTCTGTCCAGCCTCAGCATTTT. It is translated as CAIGVSVQPQHF.

The table lists this clonotype with many counts. The rearrangement links TRBV7-9 to TRBJ1-1; D perhaps matches TRBD1 (6 bases). The CDR3 has 13 amino acids. The ends were cut back, 3 bases at V and 6 bases at J, with 11 bases in the middle. Germline values: CDR1 SEHNR, CDR2 FQNEAQ (reference sequence). The CDR3 spells CASSFGQPSEAFF. As DNA, the CDR3 is TGTGCCAGCAGCTTCGGACAGCCTTCTGAAGCTTTCTTT. Full variable domain (remainder filled in from reference TRBV7-9 and TRBJ1-1): DTGVSQNPRHKITKRGQNVTFRCDPISEHNRLYWYRQTLGQGPEFLTYFQNEAQLEKSRLLSDRFSAERPKGSFSTLEIQRTEQGDSAMYLCASSFGQPSEAFFGQGTRLTVV.

The chain has TRBV4-2 and TRBJ1-1; TRBD1 matches at 8 bases. The CDR3 covers 18 residues. Germline V gene data show CDR1 as LGHNA and CDR2 as YNFKEQ. J gave up 0 bases and V 6 bases, and 15 bases lay outside the gene matches. The DNA of the CDR3 is TGTGCCAGCAGTCAAAACCCGTTACCGACAGGGGTGAACACTGAAGCTTTCTTT. Amino acids: CASSQNPLPTGVNTEAFF.

In its sample, this clonotype was seen a few times. This chain uses TRBV11-2 with TRBJ2-7, with 8 bases lining up with TRBD2. CDR3 length: 16 residues. Germline trimming cut 2 bases from V and 7 bases from J; bases unmatched to any gene: 13. Germline lookup yields CDR1 SGHAT and CDR2 FQNNGV. CDR3 nucleotide sequence: TGTGCCAGCAGCTTATTGGCGGGGGGTCGGAGTTGGGAGCAGTACTTC. Translated: CASSLLAGGRSWEQYF.

This clonotype was observed a few times. This chain joins TRBV5-6 and TRBJ1-2, with D hard to call. This CDR3 spans 14 amino acids. V gave up 0 bases and J gave up 2 bases, with 8 bases separating them. CDR1 and CDR2 (germline): SGHDT, YYEEEE. CDR3 bases: TGTGCCAGCAGCTTGGATTATGGAAACTATGGCTACACCTTC. This sequence encodes CASSLDYGNYGYTF.

This clonotype came up many times. The rearrangement uses TRBV6-2 or TRBV6-3 and TRBJ2-2; D is uncertain. Trimming cost V 7 bases and J 1 base, with 16 bases left between them. This CDR3 contains 16 residues. Germline V gene data show CDR1 as MNHEY and CDR2 as SVGEGT. The CDR3 DNA sequence: TGTGCCAGCACCGCCCAGAAACAGAAGAACACCGGGGAGCTGTTTTTT. Residues: CASTAQKQKNTGELFF.

This clonotype was detected ten times or more. J is TRBJ2-7 and V is TRBV30; TRBD1 is a possible D gene (6 bases). Looked up from germline, CDR1 is GTSNPN and CDR2 is SVGIG (reference sequence). This CDR3 spans 16 amino acids. Trimming shortened V by 1 base and J by 1 base, and 17 bases separated the two germline ends. The CDR3 sequence: CAWSEPGVGESYEQYF. The CDR3 DNA is TGTGCCTGGAGTGAACCAGGGGTAGGGGAATCCTACGAGCAGTACTTC. Full variable domain (rest looked up from reference TRBV30 and TRBJ2-7): SQTIHQWPATLVQPVGSPLSLECTVEGTSNPNLYWYRQAAGRGLQLLFYSVGIGQISSEVPQNLSASRPQDRQFILSSKKLLLSDSGFYLCAWSEPGVGESYEQYFGPGTRLTVT.

The rearrangement joins TRBV19 to TRBJ2-3; no reliable D call. Per the germline V gene, CDR1 is LNHDA and CDR2 is SQIVND (reference sequence). The ends were cut back, 3 bases at V and 2 bases at J, with 9 bases in the middle. This CDR3 is 14 amino acids long. The CDR3 is CASSIELSTDTQYF. In DNA form, the CDR3 reads TGTGCCAGTAGTATTGAGCTATCCACAGATACGCAGTATTTT.

This clonotype was detected many times. The rearrangement joins TRBV28 to TRBJ2-5, with D hard to call. This CDR3 has 16 residues. Germline V CDR1 and CDR2: MDHEN, SYDVKM. V shed 1 base and J shed 0 bases, with 12 bases lying between them. Here the CDR3 DNA reads TGTGCCAGCAGTTTATATGACACCTCGTACCAAGAGACCCAGTACTTC. This translates into CASSLYDTSYQETQYF.

The chain carries TRBV4-1 and TRBJ2-5; 9 bases line up with TRBD2. The CDR3 loop spans 15 amino acids. V dropped 0 bases and J dropped 4; count of bases not matched to a gene: 3. Per germline, CDR1 MGHRA and CDR2 YSYEKL. CDR3 loop: CASSQEGGRGETQYF. For the CDR3, the DNA is TGCGCCAGCAGCCAAGAGGGCGGGAGGGGAGAGACCCAGTACTTC.

This clonotype was seen repeatedly, ten times or more. This chain connects TRBV28 to TRBJ2-7; 7 bases map to TRBD2. V trimming: 8 bases; J trimming: 0 bases; junction bases outside the gene matches: 13. Per germline, CDR1 MDHEN and CDR2 SYDVKM. There are 16 residues in the CDR3. The CDR3 is CASDPLGAGTSYEQYF. CDR3 DNA: TGTGCCAGCGACCCCCTGGGAGCGGGGACCTCCTACGAGCAGTACTTC.

In its sample, this clonotype was seen a few times. The chain uses TRBV20-1 and TRBJ2-7; D gene unclear. Trimming pared 4 bases from V and 4 bases from J, leaving 14 bases between. From germline, CDR1 is DFQATT and CDR2 SNEGSKA (reference sequence). The CDR3 covers 13 residues. The CDR3 region has the DNA TGCAGTGCTACCACTGGTTCTCGGTACGAGCAGTACTTC. It yields the protein CSATTGSRYEQYF.

This clonotype was seen more than once but under ten times. The rearrangement joins TRBV7-3 to TRBJ1-3, with 9 bases that match TRBD1. Germline values: CDR1 SGHTA, CDR2 FQGTGA. The CDR3 is made up of 17 amino acids. The junction had 15 bases not matched to a gene; V was cut back by 4 bases and J by 8 bases. The CDR3 reads CASSSPNGQGSRDTIYF. CDR3 in DNA: TGTGCCAGCAGCTCCCCCAACGGACAGGGGAGTAGAGACACCATATATTTT.

This clonotype was seen at least ten times. This sequence joins TRBV12-3 or TRBV12-4 and TRBJ1-2; D might be TRBD1 (5 bases). Trimming removed 1 base at V and 7 bases at J, with 10 bases between. CDR3 size: 13 residues. The CDR3 is CASSLGGGSGYTF. The CDR3 DNA follows: TGTGCCAGCAGTTTAGGTGGGGGGAGTGGCTACACCTTC.

This clonotype has a handful of counts. The V gene is TRBV4-2, the J gene TRBJ2-5; TRBD2 matches 14 bases. Germline V gene data show CDR1 as LGHNA and CDR2 as YNFKEQ. The trim removed 0 bases at V and 5 bases at J, leaving 5 bases unmatched. The length of the CDR3 is 17 residues. DNA of the CDR3: TGTGCCAGCAGCCAAGACCGCCGGACTAGCGGGGGGGAGACCCAGTACTTC. Translating it yields CASSQDRRTSGGETQYF.

This clonotype was picked up many times. The chain has TRBV9 and TRBJ1-3; D gene ambiguous. CDR1 is SGDLS and CDR2 is YYNGEE in the germline V gene. V was pared by 3 bases and J by 7 bases, with 17 bases between. This CDR3 has 15 residues. CDR3 protein: CASSDRGSSRNTIYF. Here the CDR3 DNA reads TGTGCCAGCAGCGATCGAGGCTCCTCCCGGAACACCATATATTTT.

The chain recombines TRBV12-3 or TRBV12-4 with TRBJ1-2, with D uncertain. V lost 3 bases and J 7 bases, leaving 6 bases between the germline ends. The CDR3 contains 11 residues. The CDR3 region has the DNA TGTGCCAGCAGTTTTATGGGTGGCTACACCTTC. Protein: CASSFMGGYTF.

This clonotype was detected once. The rearrangement joins TRBV19 to TRBJ1-2; tentatively, D is TRBD1 (5 bases). Germline CDR1 and CDR2: LNHDA and SQIVND (reference sequence). With 3 bases removed from V and 8 bases from J, the gap between germline ends came to 19 bases. The CDR3 covers 15 residues. In nucleotides, the CDR3 is TGTGCCAGTAGTATTGGGAGACAGCGATCCCGCGGCTACACCTTC. This translates into CASSIGRQRSRGYTF.

The V and J genes are TRBV20-1 and TRBJ2-5; tentatively, D is TRBD1 (6 bases). The CDR3 spans 14 residues. With 0 bases removed from V and 4 bases from J, the gap between germline ends came to 12 bases. From germline, CDR1 is DFQATT and CDR2 SNEGSKA (reference sequence). CDR3 DNA: TGCAGTGCTAGAGATGGGGGCGCAGGAGAGACCCAGTACTTC. Encoded protein: CSARDGGAGETQYF.

This clonotype was seen at least ten times. This rearrangement joins TRBV6-5 to TRBJ2-7; 11 bases are shared with TRBD1. Germline assignment: CDR1 MNHEY and CDR2 SVGAGI. The CDR3 loop spans 16 amino acids. V lost 2 bases, J lost 6 bases, and 9 bases stayed unmatched. The DNA of the CDR3 is TGTGCCAGCAGTTACGGACGGGGACAGGGGGGTTCCGAGCAGTACTTC. Its translation: CASSYGRGQGGSEQYF.